This is a list of T cell receptor beta chains from one sample in a study of Ad26.COV2.S vaccination and SARS-CoV-2 variants. Clones were sequenced by immunoSEQ multiplex PCR, and TCRdb holds only the in-frame ones, with some missing. The sample contains some 320,000 clones, about 85% of which appear only once. The material sequenced was peripheral blood, taken in a trial of Ad26.COV2.S vaccine versus placebo. The receptors here all came from a person between 18 and 59 years old who received the Ad26.COV2.S COVID-19 vaccine or a placebo. Each CDR3 is given with its conserved first and last residue. The D gene is left open where the match is weak. The size entry is marked missing in some rows and otherwise reads once, few, many or a size class.

d_gene	v_gene	j_gene	abundance	CDR3aa
.	TRBV5-5	TRBJ1-6	.	CASSLGGGNSPLHF
.	TRBV4-2	TRBJ2-1	.	CASSQDGNEQFF
.	TRBV3-1/TRBV3-2	TRBJ1-2	.	CASSQDFSENYGYTF
.	TRBV18	TRBJ2-7	.	CASSPPKHHQVGEQYF
TRBD1	TRBV28	TRBJ1-3	once	CASSLGTGAGNTIYF
.	TRBV19	TRBJ1-1	.	CASSIAAGRATEAFF
.	TRBV21-1	TRBJ1-2	.	CASSSRGGGDYGYTF
.	TRBV5-1	TRBJ2-2	.	CASSLEGNTGELFF
TRBD1	TRBV5-1	TRBJ2-7	.	CASSPGQGGVEQYF
.	TRBV7-9	TRBJ1-3	once	CASSLSSVQAGNTIYF
.	TRBV28	TRBJ2-1	once	CANPPGVEYKSSYNEQFF
TRBD1	TRBV5-4	TRBJ1-1	.	CASSFVGTGTEAFF
TRBD1	TRBV4-1	TRBJ1-6	.	CASSQLRGRVRNSPLHF
TRBD2	TRBV6-5	TRBJ2-5	.	CASRKLAGPMGTQYF
.	TRBV19	TRBJ1-3	few	CASSMGRSSGNTIYF
TRBD1	TRBV11-3	TRBJ2-7	once	CASSFGFGQATYEQYF
.	TRBV2	TRBJ1-3	.	CASRMVADASGNTIYF
TRBD1	TRBV2	TRBJ1-2	few	CASGRQTGASYGYTF
TRBD1	TRBV5-1	TRBJ2-1	.	CASSLQGISYNEQFF
.	TRBV5-1	TRBJ2-3	.	CASSKGGTDTQYF
.	TRBV11-3	TRBJ2-7	.	CASRGFDEQYF
.	TRBV23-1	TRBJ2-7	.	CASSLTWGYYEQYF
.	TRBV19	TRBJ1-2	few	CASSPRQSGDYGYTF
.	TRBV24-1	TRBJ2-3	once	CATSAPWGAGDTQYF
.	TRBV25-1	TRBJ2-6	.	CASSGANVLTF
.	TRBV3-1/TRBV3-2	TRBJ2-1	.	CASSQEGGRNYNEQFF
.	TRBV30	TRBJ2-1	.	CAWSTTANEQFF
.	TRBV6-5	TRBJ1-1	.	CASSREPNTEAFF
TRBD1	TRBV11-2	TRBJ2-2	.	CASSLSGQANTGELFF